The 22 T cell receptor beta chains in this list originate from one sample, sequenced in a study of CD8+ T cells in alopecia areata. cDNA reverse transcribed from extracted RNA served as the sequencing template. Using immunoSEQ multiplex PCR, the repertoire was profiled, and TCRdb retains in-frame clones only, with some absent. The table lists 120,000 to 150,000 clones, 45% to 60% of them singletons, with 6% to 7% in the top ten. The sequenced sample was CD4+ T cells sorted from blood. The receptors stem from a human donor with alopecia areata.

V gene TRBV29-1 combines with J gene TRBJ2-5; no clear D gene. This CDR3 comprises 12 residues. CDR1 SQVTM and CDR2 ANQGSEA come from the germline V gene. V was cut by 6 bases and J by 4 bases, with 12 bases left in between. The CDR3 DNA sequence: TGCAGCGTCCTAACGACCGGAGAGACCCAGTACTTC. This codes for CSVLTTGETQYF.

This CDR3 is CASSEAGQPQHF. CDR3 bases: TGTGCCAGCAGTGAAGCTGGTCAGCCCCAGCATTTT. This rearrangement joins TRBV6-1 to TRBJ1-5; no clear D gene. The CDR3 is 12 amino acids. Germline V lookup: CDR1 MNHNS, CDR2 SASEGT. The V end was cut by 0 bases, the J end by 6 bases, with 3 bases between.

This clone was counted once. CDR3 residues: CASSIQGNTDTQYF. CDR3 bases: TGCGCCAGCAGCATCCAGGGAAACACAGATACGCAGTATTTT. The chain joins TRBV5-1 to TRBJ2-3, with a tentative D call TRBD1 (5 bases). This CDR3 has 14 residues. Germline CDR1 reads SGHRS; CDR2 reads YFSETQ. V was pared by 4 bases and J by 2 bases, with 11 bases between.

This CDR3 is CASRNRFGTQETQYF. For the CDR3, the DNA is TGTGCCAGCAGAAACCGGTTCGGGACCCAAGAGACCCAGTACTTC. The chain has TRBV6-5 and TRBJ2-5; D could derive from TRBD1 or TRBD2 (5 bases each). The CDR3 is made up of 15 amino acids. Germline values: CDR1 MNHEY, CDR2 SVGAGI. Trimming took 6 bases from V and 1 from J, leaving 15 bases between them.

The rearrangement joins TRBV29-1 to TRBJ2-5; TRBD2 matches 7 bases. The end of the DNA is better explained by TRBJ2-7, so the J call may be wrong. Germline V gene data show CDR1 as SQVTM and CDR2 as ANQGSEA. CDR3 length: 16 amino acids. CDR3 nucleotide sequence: TGCAGCGTTGAATTCGGACTCGGCGGGAGAGGTTACGAGCAGTACTTC. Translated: CSVEFGLGGRGYEQYF.

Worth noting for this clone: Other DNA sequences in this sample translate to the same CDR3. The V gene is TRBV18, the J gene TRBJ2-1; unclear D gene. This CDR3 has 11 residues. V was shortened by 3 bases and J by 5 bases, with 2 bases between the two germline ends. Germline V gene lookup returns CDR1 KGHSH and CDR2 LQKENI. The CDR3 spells CASSPNNEQFF. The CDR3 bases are TGTGCCAGCTCACCCAACAATGAGCAGTTCTTC.

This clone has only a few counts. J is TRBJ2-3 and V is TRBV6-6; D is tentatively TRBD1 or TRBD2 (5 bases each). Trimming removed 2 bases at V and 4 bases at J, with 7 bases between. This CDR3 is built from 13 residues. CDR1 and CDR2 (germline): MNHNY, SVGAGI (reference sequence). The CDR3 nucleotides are TGTGCCAGCAGTTACGGGGGAGCAGATACGCAGTATTTT. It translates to CASSYGGADTQYF.

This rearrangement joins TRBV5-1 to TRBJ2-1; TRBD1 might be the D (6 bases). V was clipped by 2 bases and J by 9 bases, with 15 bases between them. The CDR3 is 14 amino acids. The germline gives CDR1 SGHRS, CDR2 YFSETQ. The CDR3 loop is CASSFRTVSTEQFF. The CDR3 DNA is TGCGCCAGCAGCTTCCGGACAGTCAGTACTGAGCAGTTCTTC.

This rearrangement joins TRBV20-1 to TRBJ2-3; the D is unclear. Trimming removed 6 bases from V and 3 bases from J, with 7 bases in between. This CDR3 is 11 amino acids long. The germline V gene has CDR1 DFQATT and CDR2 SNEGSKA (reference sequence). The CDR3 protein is CSALVTDTQYF. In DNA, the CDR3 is TGCAGTGCCCTGGTTACAGATACGCAGTATTTT.

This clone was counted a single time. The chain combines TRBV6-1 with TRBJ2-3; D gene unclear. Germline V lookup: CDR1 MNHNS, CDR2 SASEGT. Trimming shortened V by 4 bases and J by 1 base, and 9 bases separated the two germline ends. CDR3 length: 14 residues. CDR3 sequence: CASSASFGTDTQYF. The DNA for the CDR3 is TGTGCCAGCAGTGCTAGTTTTGGCACAGATACGCAGTATTTT.

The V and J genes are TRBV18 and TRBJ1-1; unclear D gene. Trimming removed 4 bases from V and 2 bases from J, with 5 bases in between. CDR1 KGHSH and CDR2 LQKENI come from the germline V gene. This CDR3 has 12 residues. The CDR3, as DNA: TGTGCCAGCTCACGGTACAACACTGAAGCTTTCTTT. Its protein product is CASSRYNTEAFF.

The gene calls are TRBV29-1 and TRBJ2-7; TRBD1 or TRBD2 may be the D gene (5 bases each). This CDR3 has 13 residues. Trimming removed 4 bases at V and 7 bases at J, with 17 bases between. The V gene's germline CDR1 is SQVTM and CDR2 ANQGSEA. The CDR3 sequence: CSVGGPGIWEQYF. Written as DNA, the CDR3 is TGCAGCGTTGGGGGACCGGGGATATGGGAGCAGTACTTC.

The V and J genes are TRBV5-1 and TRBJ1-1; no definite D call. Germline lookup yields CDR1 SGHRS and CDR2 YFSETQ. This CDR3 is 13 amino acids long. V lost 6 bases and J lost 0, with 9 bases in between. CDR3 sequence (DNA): TGCGCCAGCATGGATTTTGTGAACACTGAAGCTTTCTTT. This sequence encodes CASMDFVNTEAFF.

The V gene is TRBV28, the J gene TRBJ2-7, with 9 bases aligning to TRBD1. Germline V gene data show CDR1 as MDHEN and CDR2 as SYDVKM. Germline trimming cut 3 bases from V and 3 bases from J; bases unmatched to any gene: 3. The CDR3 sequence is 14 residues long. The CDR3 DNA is TGTGCCAGCAGTTTTAGGGGACAGGGCTACGAGCAGTACTTC. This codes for CASSFRGQGYEQYF.

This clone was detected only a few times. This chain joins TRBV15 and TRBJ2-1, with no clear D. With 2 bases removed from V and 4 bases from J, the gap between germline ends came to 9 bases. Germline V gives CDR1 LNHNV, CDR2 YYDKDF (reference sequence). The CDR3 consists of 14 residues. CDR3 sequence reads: CATSRTMGYNEQFF. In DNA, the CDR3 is TGTGCCACCAGCAGAACCATGGGGTACAATGAGCAGTTCTTC.

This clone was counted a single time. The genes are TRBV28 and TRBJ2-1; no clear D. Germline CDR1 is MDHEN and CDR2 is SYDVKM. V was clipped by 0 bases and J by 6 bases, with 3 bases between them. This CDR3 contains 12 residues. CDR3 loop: CASSLWANEQFF. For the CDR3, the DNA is TGTGCCAGCAGTTTATGGGCCAATGAGCAGTTCTTC.

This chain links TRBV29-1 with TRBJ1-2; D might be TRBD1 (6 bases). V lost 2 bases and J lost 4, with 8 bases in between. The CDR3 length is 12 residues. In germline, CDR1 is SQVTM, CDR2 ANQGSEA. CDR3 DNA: TGCAGCGTTGAAAGGGGGTCCTATGGCTACACCTTC. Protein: CSVERGSYGYTF.

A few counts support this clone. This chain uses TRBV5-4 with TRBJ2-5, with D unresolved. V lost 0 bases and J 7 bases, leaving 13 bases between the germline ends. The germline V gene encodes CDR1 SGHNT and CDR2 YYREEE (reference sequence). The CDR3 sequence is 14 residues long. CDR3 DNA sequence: TGTGCCAGCAGCTTGGGAGGCCCTGAAGGGACCCAGTACTTC. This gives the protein CASSLGGPEGTQYF.

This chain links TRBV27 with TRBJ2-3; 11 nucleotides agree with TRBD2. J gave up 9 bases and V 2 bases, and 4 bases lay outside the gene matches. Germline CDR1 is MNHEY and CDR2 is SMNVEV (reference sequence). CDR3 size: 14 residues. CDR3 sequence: CASSLELAGVTQYF. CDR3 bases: TGTGCCAGCAGTTTAGAACTAGCGGGAGTGACGCAGTATTTT.

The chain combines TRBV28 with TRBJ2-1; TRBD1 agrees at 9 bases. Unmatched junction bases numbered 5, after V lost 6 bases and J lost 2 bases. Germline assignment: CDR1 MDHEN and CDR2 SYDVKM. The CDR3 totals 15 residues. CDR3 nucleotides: TGTGCCAGCAGCCCCGGGACAGGGCCCTACAATGAGCAGTTCTTC. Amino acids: CASSPGTGPYNEQFF. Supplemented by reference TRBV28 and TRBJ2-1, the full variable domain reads DVKVTQSSRYLVKRTGEKVFLECVQDMDHENMFWYRQDPGLGLRLIYFSYDVKMKEKGDIPEGYSVSREKKERFSLILESASTNQTSMYLCASSPGTGPYNEQFFGPGTRLTVL.

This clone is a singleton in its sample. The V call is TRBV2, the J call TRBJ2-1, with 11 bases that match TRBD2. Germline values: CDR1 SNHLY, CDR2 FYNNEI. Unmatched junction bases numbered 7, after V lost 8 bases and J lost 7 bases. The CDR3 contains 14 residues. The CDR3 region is CASRRGTSGNEQFF. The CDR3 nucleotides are TGTGCCAGCCGGCGGGGGACTAGCGGAAATGAGCAGTTCTTC.

CDR3 DNA sequence: TGTGCCAGCAGCTCCACCGTTGCATCGGGCTACACCTTC. This encodes CASSSTVASGYTF. The rearrangement uses TRBV7-6 and TRBJ1-2; no clear D gene. The CDR3 is 13 amino acids. V was trimmed by 4 bases and J by 8 bases, leaving 14 bases between them. CDR1 and CDR2 from the germline V gene are SGHVS and FNYEAQ.